The 18 T cell receptor beta chains below all came from one sample that was sequenced in a study of T cell repertoires in cytomegalovirus infection. TCRdb redid the calling of the reads with MiXCR, one entry per CDR3 protein. The sample has about 310,000 distinct CDR3 sequences, roughly a sixth seen once. The sample consisted of PBMCs. Receptors originate from a human donor in good health (CMV status not recorded). Some clones in this sample may be carry-over from other donors' samples.

This clonotype appeared many times. The genes are TRBV20-1 and TRBJ1-6, with 7 bases aligning to TRBD1. CDR3 length equals 13 residues. Germline values: CDR1 DFQATT, CDR2 SNEGSKA (reference sequence). V lost 5 bases to trimming and J lost 8 bases; unmatched junction nucleotides: 6. The CDR3 spells CSAQDREDSPLHF. The CDR3 nucleotides are TGCAGTGCTCAAGACAGGGAGGATTCACCCCTCCACTTT.

The chain carries TRBV11-3 and TRBJ2-3, with 10 bases matching TRBD2. V trimming: 0 bases; J trimming: 9 bases; junction bases outside the gene matches: 6. The CDR3 spans 15 residues. Per the germline V gene, CDR1 is SGHNT and CDR2 is YENEEA. CDR3 nucleotides: TGTGCCAGCAGCTTAGACAGCGGGGGGGTCGTCACGCAGTATTTT. Its protein is CASSLDSGGVVTQYF.

V and J are TRBV28 and TRBJ1-2; D remains ambiguous. V was pared by 6 bases and J by 4 bases, with 6 bases between. CDR1 MDHEN and CDR2 SYDVKM come from the germline V gene. There are 11 residues in the CDR3. The CDR3 region has the DNA TGTGCCAGCAGGACCGCCTATGGCTACACCTTC. As protein: CASRTAYGYTF.

This clonotype was observed many times. The genes are TRBV7-2 and TRBJ2-1, with 8 bases matching TRBD2. Germline lookup yields CDR1 SGHTA and CDR2 FQGNSA. This CDR3 is built from 16 residues. Trimming at V came to 2 bases and at J to 10 bases, leaving 13 bases not matched to a gene. CDR3: CASSLWGVQRGTEQFF. The CDR3 DNA follows: TGTGCCAGCAGCTTATGGGGCGTCCAGCGGGGGACCGAGCAGTTCTTC. The whole variable domain, filled in from reference TRBV7-2 and TRBJ2-1, reads GAGVSQSPSNKVTEKGKDVELRCDPISGHTALYWYRQSLGQGLEFLIYFQGNSAPDKSGLPSDRFSAERTGGSVSTLTIQRTQQEDSAVYLCASSLWGVQRGTEQFFGPGTRLTVL.

Ten or more counts support this clonotype. The rearrangement links TRBV4-1 to TRBJ2-5; a possible D gene is TRBD2 (5 bases). Trimming shortened V by 0 bases and J by 0 bases, and 11 bases separated the two germline ends. CDR3 size: 16 residues. CDR1 and CDR2 from the germline V gene are MGHRA and YSYEKL. The CDR3 reads CASSQDGVFYQETQYF. The CDR3 nucleotides are TGCGCCAGCAGCCAAGACGGGGTTTTCTACCAAGAGACCCAGTACTTC.

The chain joins TRBV28 to TRBJ1-2, with TRBD1 identical over 9 bases. CDR3 length: 17 amino acids. V shed 7 bases and J 4 bases; nucleotides not matched to a gene: 16. Germline V gives CDR1 MDHEN, CDR2 SYDVKM. This chain's CDR3 is CASTTMTGTGNPYGYTF. The CDR3 DNA reads TGTGCCAGCACCACAATGACCGGGACAGGGAATCCCTATGGCTACACCTTC.

This clonotype was observed many times. The chain is built from TRBV7-2 and TRBJ1-5; D not certain. Germline-derived CDR1 and CDR2 are SGHTA and FQGNSA. The CDR3 sequence is 16 residues long. V dropped 5 bases and J dropped 2 bases, with 16 bases sitting between them. As DNA, the CDR3 is TGTGCCAGCAGCCTTGATATGCGGGCAGGCAATCAGCCCCAGCATTTT. Translated: CASSLDMRAGNQPQHF.

There are a few counts of this clonotype. The V gene is TRBV28, the J gene TRBJ2-3, with 10 bases lining up with TRBD1. CDR3 length equals 14 residues. CDR1 and CDR2 (germline): MDHEN, SYDVKM. V shed 9 bases and J 5 bases; nucleotides not matched to a gene: 8. CDR3 in DNA: TGTGCCAGTCAGACAGGGGGCCGAGGAGATACGCAGTATTTT. It codes for CASQTGGRGDTQYF.

Turning to this clonotype: This may come from a read error, since a much larger clone is one base off. The CDR3 DNA reads as TGTGCCAGCAGTCCCATCGAGACAAATTCACCCCTCCACTTT. Translating it yields CASSPIETNSPLHF. V is TRBV6-2 or TRBV6-3 and J is TRBJ1-6; D uncertain. The CDR3 length is 14 residues. Trimming took 5 bases from V and 7 from J, leaving 12 bases between them. Germline CDR1 MNHEY, CDR2 SVGEGT.

The V gene is TRBV19, the J gene TRBJ1-1; D is undetermined. Germline-derived CDR1 and CDR2 are LNHDA and SQIVND (reference sequence). Between the trimmed V and J ends, which lost 3 bases and 4 bases, there was a span of 15 bases. The CDR3 runs 15 residues. The CDR3, as DNA: TGTGCCAGTAGTATTGAAGCAGGTCGACCCACTGAAGCTTTCTTT. It translates to CASSIEAGRPTEAFF.

This clonotype was detected a few times. The CDR3 nucleotides read TGTGCCATCAGTGAACTAGGGGTGGAGACCCAGTACTTC. Translation gives CAISELGVETQYF. The chain employs TRBV10-3 and TRBJ2-5; D may match TRBD1 or TRBD2 (5 bases each). The CDR3 length is 13 residues. Germline V gene lookup returns CDR1 ENHRY and CDR2 SYGVKD. The V end lost 3 bases, the J end lost 5 bases, and 10 bases lay between the germline ends.

This clonotype occurred a few times. The chain uses TRBV20-1 and TRBJ1-2, with 9 positions matching TRBD1. This CDR3 has 12 amino acids. In germline, CDR1 is DFQATT, CDR2 SNEGSKA (reference sequence). The V segment lost 4 bases and the J segment 6 bases; nucleotides outside the gene matches: 3. The CDR3 DNA follows: TGCAGTGCTAATGGACAGGGGCATGGCTACACCTTC. Translated: CSANGQGHGYTF.

This clonotype was counted only a few times. The chain links TRBV27 to TRBJ1-6; possible D gene TRBD1, 6 bases. With 6 bases removed from V and 0 bases from J, the gap between germline ends came to 12 bases. Germline-derived CDR1 and CDR2 are MNHEY and SMNVEV (reference sequence). The CDR3 length is 16 residues. Written as DNA, the CDR3 is TGTGCCAGCAGCTCCGGACAGAGCTCCTATAATTCACCCCTCCACTTT. Amino acids: CASSSGQSSYNSPLHF.

For this clonotype: This may come from a read error, since a much larger clone is one base off. This sequence joins TRBV6-5 and TRBJ2-1, with 8 bases lining up with TRBD2. The CDR3 has 15 amino acids. CDR1 MNHEY and CDR2 SVGAGI come from the germline V gene. This CDR3 is CASRPGTGGYIEQFF. CDR3 DNA: TGTGCCAGCAGACCCGGGACGGGGGGGTACATTGAGCAGTTCTTC.

This clonotype occurred many times. The J gene is TRBJ2-5, the V gene TRBV7-2; 7 bases match TRBD1. The V gene end was trimmed by 5 bases and the J gene end by 7 bases; junction bases not matched to a gene: 13. CDR3 length equals 15 residues. Germline V gene lookup returns CDR1 SGHTA and CDR2 FQGNSA. CDR3 coding DNA: TGTGCCAGCAGCCCCACTCGGCCGGGACAGTCGACCCAGTACTTC. Translation gives CASSPTRPGQSTQYF.

The genes are TRBV15 and TRBJ2-2, with 8 positions matching TRBD2. Germline CDR1 is LNHNV and CDR2 is YYDKDF (reference sequence). V lost 0 bases to trimming and J lost 4 bases; unmatched junction nucleotides: 7. The CDR3 sequence is 17 residues long. The CDR3 sequence is CATSREGGGRVTGELFF. CDR3 DNA sequence: TGTGCCACCAGCAGAGAAGGCGGGGGGCGCGTCACCGGGGAGCTGTTTTTT.

This clonotype was counted only a few times. The V gene is TRBV28, the J gene TRBJ1-1, with no clear D. The CDR3 runs 15 residues. CDR1 and CDR2 from the germline V gene are MDHEN and SYDVKM. The V end was cut by 4 bases, the J end by 1 base, with 13 bases between. CDR3 protein: CASSSKNQENTEAFF. DNA of the CDR3: TGTGCCAGCAGTTCTAAAAATCAGGAGAACACTGAAGCTTTCTTT.

The V and J genes are TRBV7-2 and TRBJ2-2; D uncertain. CDR3 size: 14 residues. Germline CDR1 reads SGHTA; CDR2 reads FQGNSA. V gave up 5 bases and J gave up 5 bases, with 12 bases separating them. DNA of the CDR3: TGTGCCAGCAGCATAGGAGAGTTTACCGGGGAGCTGTTTTTT. Translating gives CASSIGEFTGELFF.